Below are 20 T cell receptor beta chains sequenced from a single sample in a study of cytomegalovirus exposure and HLA in healthy donors. 13 Jbeta primers and 60 Vbeta primers were used for the PCR. The data were produced by immunoSEQ multiplex PCR, yet TCRdb's version contains in-frame clones alone and is incomplete. The profile shows some 120,000 clones, 70% to 85% of them singletons. Sequenced input: PBMCs. The receptors were gathered from a young man in good health and CMV-seronegative.

The chain combines TRBV14 with TRBJ1-2; no clear D. This CDR3 comprises 13 residues. Per the germline V gene, CDR1 is SGHDN and CDR2 is FVKESK. V lost 3 bases, J lost 3 bases, and 8 bases lay in between. The CDR3 nucleotides read TGTGCCAGCAGCCAGCAGGCCGACTATGGCTACACCTTC. Translating gives CASSQQADYGYTF. Full variable domain (missing parts from reference TRBV14 and TRBJ1-2): EAGVTQFPSHSVIEKGQTVTLRCDPISGHDNLYWYRRVMGKEIKFLLHFVKESKQDESGMPNNRFLAERTGGTYSTLKVQPAELEDSGVYFCASSQQADYGYTFGSGTRLTVV.

This chain links TRBV7-3 with TRBJ1-2; a possible D gene is TRBD1 (6 bases). Trimming cost V 1 base and J 1 base, with 13 bases left between them. Germline V gene data show CDR1 as SGHTA and CDR2 as FQGTGA. This CDR3 is built from 16 residues. The CDR3 nucleotides are TGTGCCAGCAGCTTAATGAGGACAGATCTTAACTATGGCTACACCTTC. It specifies CASSLMRTDLNYGYTF.

The rearrangement links TRBV19 to TRBJ2-7, with TRBD2 as a possible D gene (6 bases). V lost 3 bases to trimming and J lost 3 bases, with 15 bases between them. Germline CDR1 and CDR2: LNHDA and SQIVND (reference sequence). The CDR3 loop spans 15 amino acids. Written as DNA, the CDR3 is TGTGCCAGTAGTATTGGGGGGAAACCCCTCTACGAGCAGTACTTC. Translating gives CASSIGGKPLYEQYF.

Here the CDR3 DNA reads TGTGCCAGCGGCGACAGGGAGGCAAACATTCAGTACTTC. It encodes CASGDREANIQYF. The chain has TRBV7-9 and TRBJ2-4, with a tentative D call TRBD1 (7 bases). CDR1 SEHNR and CDR2 FQNEAQ come from the germline V gene (reference sequence). This CDR3 has 13 residues. Trimming removed 8 bases at V and 6 bases at J, with 14 bases between.

The V gene is TRBV6-5, the J gene TRBJ2-1, with D tentatively TRBD2 (6 bases). V was shortened by 6 bases and J by 4 bases, with 10 bases between the two germline ends. The length of the CDR3 is 13 residues. From germline, CDR1 is MNHEY and CDR2 SVGAGI. CDR3 in DNA: TGTGCCAGCAGCCCGGGGGATTACAATGAGCAGTTCTTC. It encodes CASSPGDYNEQFF.

The rearrangement links TRBV29-1 to TRBJ2-3; the D gene is possibly TRBD1 (5 bases). Germline V lookup: CDR1 SQVTM, CDR2 ANQGSEA. CDR3 length: 15 residues. V was clipped by 5 bases and J by 0 bases, with 15 bases between them. The chain's CDR3 is CSVKPQGRSTDTQYF. The CDR3 nucleotides read TGCAGCGTTAAACCCCAGGGAAGGAGCACAGATACGCAGTATTTT.

As to this clone: The junction departs from the called germline gene at one end, perhaps through a read error. J is TRBJ2-3 and V is TRBV5-4, with 7 bases matching TRBD1. From germline, CDR1 is SGHNT and CDR2 YYREEE (reference sequence). The CDR3 has 17 amino acids. The CDR3 nucleotides read TGTGCCAGCACCTCGAAACGGACAGGTGGTTCCACAGGTACGCAGTATTTT. It yields the protein CASTSKRTGGSTGTQYF.

This chain joins TRBV5-8 and TRBJ2-1; 9 bases match TRBD1. Germline V gene sequence: CDR1 SGHTS, CDR2 YDEGEE. V lost 0 bases to trimming and J lost 6 bases; unmatched junction nucleotides: 4. The CDR3 covers 15 residues. The CDR3 coding sequence is TGTGCCAGCAGCTTGGGGACAGGGGAGGGCAATGAGCAGTTCTTC. This gives the protein CASSLGTGEGNEQFF.

This chain joins TRBV7-3 and TRBJ2-7; TRBD1 matches 9 bases. Germline trimming cut 3 bases from V and 0 bases from J; bases unmatched to any gene: 6. The CDR3 covers 16 residues. Germline values: CDR1 SGHTA, CDR2 FQGTGA. The CDR3 nucleotides read TGTGCCAGCAGCTTCTCCGGGACAGGGTTCTCCTACGAGCAGTACTTC. Translated: CASSFSGTGFSYEQYF.

A single count supports this clone. The chain joins TRBV6-6 to TRBJ2-7; TRBD2 agrees at 9 bases. Germline lookup yields CDR1 MNHNY and CDR2 SVGAGI (reference sequence). With V trimmed by 6 bases and J by 0 bases, 3 bases remained unmatched. This CDR3 contains 14 residues. CDR3 loop: CASRPSGASYEQYF. The CDR3 DNA is TGTGCCAGCAGGCCTAGCGGGGCCTCCTACGAGCAGTACTTC.

This clone was detected a few times. This rearrangement joins TRBV11-2 to TRBJ2-2; 8 nucleotides match TRBD2. There are 15 residues in the CDR3. Germline CDR1 reads SGHAT; CDR2 reads FQNNGV. V lost 1 base and J lost 5; bases outside the gene matches: 3. As DNA, the CDR3 is TGTGCCAGCAGCTTAGCCGGGGGGGCGACCGGGGAGCTGTTTTTT. Amino acids: CASSLAGGATGELFF.

The CDR3 nucleotides are TGCGCCAGCAGCCGGAGCGGGGCCCAGGGAGATACGCAGTATTTT. Its protein is CASSRSGAQGDTQYF. The chain combines TRBV5-1 with TRBJ2-3; 7 bases align to TRBD2. Germline V gives CDR1 SGHRS, CDR2 YFSETQ. The junction had 10 bases not matched to a gene; V was cut back by 4 bases and J by 5 bases. The CDR3 has 15 amino acids.

This chain links TRBV6-4 with TRBJ2-3; 11 bases fit TRBD2. With 0 bases clipped from V and 2 bases from J, the junction kept 1 base outside the gene matches. The CDR3 has 16 residues. The V gene's germline CDR1 is MRHNA and CDR2 SNTAGT. CDR3 loop: CASSDSSGGATDTQYF. CDR3 sequence (DNA): TGTGCCAGCAGTGACTCTAGCGGGGGGGCCACAGATACGCAGTATTTT.

This clone was observed a few times. This rearrangement joins TRBV7-9 to TRBJ1-4; maybe TRBD1 (5 bases). The CDR3 length is 16 residues. Trimming cost V 1 base and J 0 bases, with 9 bases left between them. Germline CDR1 SEHNR, CDR2 FQNEAQ (reference sequence). The CDR3 DNA follows: TGTGCCAGCAGCTTAGTGGGGGGTGCAACTAATGAAAAACTGTTTTTT. It translates to CASSLVGGATNEKLFF.

The CDR3 DNA sequence: TGTGCCAGCAGCCAGGAGACAGGGCCGAACACTGAAGCTTTCTTT. It specifies CASSQETGPNTEAFF. The chain employs TRBV4-2 and TRBJ1-1, with 7 bases aligning to TRBD1. This CDR3 contains 15 residues. V dropped 3 bases and J dropped 1; count of bases not matched to a gene: 5. CDR1 and CDR2 (germline): LGHNA, YNFKEQ.

The rearrangement links TRBV25-1 to TRBJ1-1, with 7 bases fitting TRBD1. The CDR3 contains 15 residues. V was pared by 4 bases and J by 3 bases, with 8 bases of the junction left unmatched. CDR1 and CDR2 (germline): MGHDK, SYGVNS. The CDR3 region is CASSVGAGGYTEAFF. The CDR3 nucleotides are TGTGCCAGCAGTGTCGGGGCAGGGGGATACACTGAAGCTTTCTTT.

The chain joins TRBV19 to TRBJ2-1; 11 positions match TRBD1. The V gene end was trimmed by 2 bases and the J gene end by 10 bases; junction bases not matched to a gene: 4. The V gene's germline CDR1 is LNHDA and CDR2 SQIVND (reference sequence). This CDR3 is built from 14 residues. In DNA form, the CDR3 reads TGTGCCAGTAGTATACAGGGACAGGGGGTCGAGCAGTTCTTC. Translation gives CASSIQGQGVEQFF.

V and J are TRBV5-1 and TRBJ2-3; maybe TRBD2 (7 bases). The CDR3 sequence is 17 residues long. V shed 0 bases and J shed 5 bases, with 19 bases lying between them. Germline V gives CDR1 SGHRS, CDR2 YFSETQ. The CDR3 nucleotides read TGCGCCAGCAGCTTGGGCAACCTAGGGGGGGCGAAAGATACGCAGTATTTT. Its protein product is CASSLGNLGGAKDTQYF.

V and J are TRBV5-4 and TRBJ1-1; D is possibly TRBD1 (6 bases). This CDR3 region has 15 residues. CDR1 is SGHNT and CDR2 is YYREEE in the germline V gene (reference sequence). The V gene lost 0 bases and the J gene lost 2 bases, with 11 bases spanning the gap. DNA of the CDR3: TGTGCCAGCAGCTTGGAGGCCAGGGGAAACACTGAAGCTTTCTTT. This codes for CASSLEARGNTEAFF.

This sequence joins TRBV7-9 and TRBJ2-3; D might be TRBD1 (6 bases). Germline V gene sequence: CDR1 SEHNR, CDR2 FQNEAQ (reference sequence). V lost 4 bases to trimming and J lost 3 bases, with 8 bases between them. There are 13 residues in the CDR3. The CDR3 DNA sequence: TGTGCCAGCAGCTACCAGGGGACAGATACGCAGTATTTT. Encoded protein: CASSYQGTDTQYF.